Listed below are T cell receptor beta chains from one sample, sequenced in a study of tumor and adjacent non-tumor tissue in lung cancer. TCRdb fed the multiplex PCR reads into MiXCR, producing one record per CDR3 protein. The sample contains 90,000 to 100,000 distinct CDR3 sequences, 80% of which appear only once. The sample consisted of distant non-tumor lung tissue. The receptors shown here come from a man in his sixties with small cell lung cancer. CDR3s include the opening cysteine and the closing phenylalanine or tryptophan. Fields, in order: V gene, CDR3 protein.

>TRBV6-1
CASSEVGGSPYEQYF
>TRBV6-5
CASAGPGHTEAFF
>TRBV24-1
CATSDPRLAEETEYF
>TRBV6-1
CASSEASPANYF
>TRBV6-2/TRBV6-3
CANSLAPSSNTEELFF
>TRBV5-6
CNSSLYEIQYF
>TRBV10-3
CVIGGNTGELFF
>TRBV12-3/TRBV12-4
CVSGLGAKGKNIQYF
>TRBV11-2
CASSLGARVHAQYF
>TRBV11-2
CANSLAAGMSNKDFF
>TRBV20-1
CSAGQPNTEAFF
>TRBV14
CASSAHPQYVVQFF